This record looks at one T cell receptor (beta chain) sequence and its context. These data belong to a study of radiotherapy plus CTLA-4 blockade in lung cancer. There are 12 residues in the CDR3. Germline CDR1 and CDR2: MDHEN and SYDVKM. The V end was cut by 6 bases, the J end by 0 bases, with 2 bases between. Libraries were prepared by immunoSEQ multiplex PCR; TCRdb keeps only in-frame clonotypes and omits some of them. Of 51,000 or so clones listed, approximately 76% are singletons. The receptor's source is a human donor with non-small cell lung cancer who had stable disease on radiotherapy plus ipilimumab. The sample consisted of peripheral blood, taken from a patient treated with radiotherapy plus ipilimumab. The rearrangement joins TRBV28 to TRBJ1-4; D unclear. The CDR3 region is CASRATNEKLFF. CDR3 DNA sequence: TGTGCCAGCAGGGCAACTAATGAAAAACTGTTTTTT.